This T cell receptor beta chain was documented in a study of blood T cells in healthy people across ages. It was with a sample-barcoded 5' primer and a J-beta primer mix that a second PCR of about 7 to 12 cycles was run. TCRdb analysed the 5' RACE reads with MiXCR anew, one entry per CDR3 protein. Of 1.5 million or so distinct CDR3 sequences listed, about 43% are singletons. V was clipped by 7 bases and J by 0 bases; unmatched bases: 8. The CDR3 totals 15 residues. The germline CDR1 and CDR2 sequences are DFQATT and SNEGSKA (reference sequence). The clonotype comes from a woman younger than 35 in good health. Sequencing was performed on blood. The gene calls are TRBV20-1 and TRBJ2-3; 9 bases fit TRBD2. The CDR3 spells CSDRGAGGSTDTQYF. The CDR3 DNA is TGCAGTGACCGAGGAGCGGGGGGTAGCACAGATACGCAGTATTTT.